A selection of T cell receptor beta chains follows, all from one sample in a study of blood T cell repertoires in COVID-19. The data were produced by immunoSEQ multiplex PCR, yet TCRdb's version contains in-frame clones alone and is incomplete. The sample lists a few hundred thousand clones, about 85% occurring once. Specimen: PBMCs or T cells enriched from blood (not recorded which). The receptors were gathered from a woman aged 25 to 39 who had recovered from COVID-19. Each CDR3 is given with its conserved first and last residue. Each record gives: V gene, CDR3 length, D gene, J gene, CDR3 DNA, CDR3 protein. A D gene is named only where the DNA matches it firmly.

>TRBV7-8|14|NA|TRBJ2-7
TGTGCCAGCAGCTTAGGGCAGGTCGCCTACGAGCAGTACTTC
CASSLGQVAYEQYF
>TRBV7-9|14|NA|TRBJ2-3
TGTGCCAGCAGCCCACCGGGACTTGCAGATACGCAGTATTTT
CASSPPGLADTQYF
>TRBV3-1/TRBV3-2|15|NA|TRBJ1-1
TGTGCCAGCAGCCACCGACGGGTAACAGGCACTGAAGCTTTCTTT
CASSHRRVTGTEAFF
>TRBV27|17|TRBD2|TRBJ2-7
TGTGCCAGCAGTGCCAAAACCCTAGCGGGGGGTTCCTACGAGCAGTACTTC
CASSAKTLAGGSYEQYF
>TRBV6-5|14|TRBD1|TRBJ1-1
TGTGCCAGCCGTCCCGGGACAGGGGCCCCGAGGGCTTTCTTT
CASRPGTGAPRAFF
>TRBV5-1|15|TRBD1|TRBJ1-1
TGCGCCAGCAGCTTGGCCCCGGACAGGGCGTACGAAGCTTTCTTT
CASSLAPDRAYEAFF
>TRBV4-1|14|TRBD1|TRBJ2-5
TGCGCCAGCAGCCAAGGGGACAGCCAAGAGACCCAGTACTTC
CASSQGDSQETQYF
>TRBV6-2/TRBV6-3|13|NA|TRBJ2-2
TGTGCCAGCAGTACTACGAACACCGGGGAGCTGTTTTTT
CASSTTNTGELFF
>TRBV25-1|14|NA|TRBJ1-5
TGTGCCAGCAGTGAGGCGGGGACGGATCAGCCCCAGCATTTT
CASSEAGTDQPQHF
>TRBV27|14|NA|TRBJ1-2
TGTGCCAGCAGTTTATTGGGCGGAGGAGATGGCTACACCTTC
CASSLLGGGDGYTF
>TRBV12-3/TRBV12-4|12|NA|TRBJ2-5
TGTGCCAGCAGCAGGTCGAGAGAGACCCAGTACTTC
CASSRSRETQYF
>TRBV4-1|15|TRBD1|TRBJ1-5
TGCGCCAGCAGCCAAGAGGCAGGGGGTAATCAGCCCCAGCATTTT
CASSQEAGGNQPQHF